The T cell receptor beta chain under discussion was sequenced for a study of early T cells in non-severe SARS-CoV-2 infection. MiXCR, applied by TCRdb to the 5' RACE reads, yields one record per CDR3 protein. The sample has just under 45,000 distinct CDR3 sequences; about 11% are singletons. This clonotype was detected ten times or more. Germline CDR1 and CDR2: LGHDT and YNNKEL (reference sequence). V was cut by 4 bases and J by 4 bases, with 17 bases left in between. The CDR3 totals 15 residues. The source material was whole blood. This chain connects TRBV3-1 to TRBJ2-7, with D unresolved. This receptor was identified in an adult who was a healthcare worker with PCR-confirmed SARS-CoV-2 infection or an uninfected control (not recorded which). CDR3 residues: CASSLRLQSTYEQYF. CDR3 nucleotides: TGTGCCAGCAGCCTCCGGCTACAGAGTACGTACGAGCAGTACTTC.